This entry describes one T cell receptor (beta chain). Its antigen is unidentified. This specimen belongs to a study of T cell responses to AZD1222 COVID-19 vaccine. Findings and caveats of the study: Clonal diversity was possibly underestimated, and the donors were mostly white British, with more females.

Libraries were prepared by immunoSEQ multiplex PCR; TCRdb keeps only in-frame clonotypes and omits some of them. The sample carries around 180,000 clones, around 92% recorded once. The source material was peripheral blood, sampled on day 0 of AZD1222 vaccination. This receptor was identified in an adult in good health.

CDR3 in amino acids: CASSYSGPPRLFF. The CDR3 nucleotides read TGTGCCAGCAGTTACTCGGGACCCCCGCGGCTGTTTTTT. The chain is built from TRBV6-5 and TRBJ2-2; D might be TRBD1 or TRBD2, each matching 5 bases. Trimming left V 0 bases short and J 13 bases short, with 12 bases between. The CDR3 extends over 13 amino acids. From germline, CDR1 is MNHEY and CDR2 SVGAGI.